This TCR beta chain was sequenced for a study of cytomegalovirus exposure and HLA in healthy donors. Primers: 60 Vbeta forward and 13 Jbeta reverse. This table comes from immunoSEQ multiplex PCR, and its TCRdb copy is limited to in-frame clones, with some not included. The data hold over 130,000 clones, with approximately 91% observed a single time. The V gene lost 2 bases and the J gene lost 4 bases, with 8 bases spanning the gap. Germline-derived CDR1 and CDR2 are MNHNY and SVGAGI (reference sequence). There are 13 residues in the CDR3. The chain employs TRBV6-6 and TRBJ1-2, with D maybe TRBD1 (5 bases). This receptor was obtained from a middle-aged woman in good health and CMV-seronegative. The sequencing sample was made of PBMCs. CDR3 DNA sequence: TGTGCCAGCAGTTACGGGGCAGTCTATGGCTACACCTTC. Encoded protein: CASSYGAVYGYTF.